Listed below are T cell receptor beta chains from one sample, sequenced in a study of monozygotic twins with inflammatory bowel disease. Following a re-call of the 5' RACE reads, TCRdb has one entry per CDR3 protein and lacks DNA. This table lists about 450,000 distinct CDR3 sequences. The sequencing sample was made of blood. Receptor source: a human donor with ulcerative colitis or Crohn's disease, or a healthy co-twin of an affected twin (not recorded which). The CDR3 runs from the conserved cysteine through the conserved F or W.

v_gene,j_gene,CDR3aa
TRBV18,TRBJ2-1,CASSPPLASGGANEQFF
TRBV7-2,TRBJ2-1,CASSSQSGGLYNEQFF
TRBV2,TRBJ2-1,CASWRAREQFF
TRBV6-2/TRBV6-3,TRBJ2-3,CASSNLAGLALTQYF
TRBV5-4,TRBJ2-5,CASSQKSGPETQYF
TRBV12-3/TRBV12-4,TRBJ2-6,CAAGGASGANVLTF
TRBV3-1,TRBJ1-5,CASSQGFGQPQHF
TRBV9,TRBJ1-5,CASSVESSQPQHF
TRBV20-1,TRBJ2-1,CSARALHNEQFF
TRBV3-1,TRBJ2-1,CASSQQNFGEQFF
TRBV20-1,TRBJ1-5,CSARGHSGRENQPQHF
TRBV7-3,TRBJ2-1,CASSPSRGGASGGTAYNEQFF
TRBV6-1,TRBJ2-2,CASSKGRRVLLHGGELFF
TRBV10-3,TRBJ1-5,CASGDKASNQPQHF
TRBV7-9,TRBJ2-7,CASSLGTGEEYEQYF
TRBV29-1,TRBJ1-2,CSVEEETNYGYTF
TRBV4-1,TRBJ1-5,CASSNMDRANQPQHF
TRBV2,TRBJ2-6,CASSEGPLSGANVLTF
TRBV9,TRBJ2-5,CASSSKPGGGETQYF
TRBV24-1,TRBJ2-1,CATSDPRGSGNEQFF
TRBV20-1,TRBJ2-1,CSASSWGAPLGNEHFF
TRBV11-2,TRBJ2-3,CASSLVGEGTDTQYF
TRBV7-3,TRBJ1-1,CASSLSGGRNANTEAFF
TRBV5-5,TRBJ2-4,CASSLDVLAKNIQYF
TRBV2,TRBJ2-3,CARRRASEDTQYF
TRBV12-3/TRBV12-4,TRBJ1-5,CASRDGLGQPQHF
TRBV5-1,TRBJ1-6,CASSTSGDSPLHF
TRBV9,TRBJ2-1,CASSDTGAIYNEQFF
TRBV6-1,TRBJ1-4,CASSEQGGNEKLFF
TRBV25-1,TRBJ2-1,CASSGGGIYNEQFF
TRBV5-4,TRBJ2-5,CASSSRVAETQYF
TRBV18,TRBJ1-1,CASSLQGTEAFF
TRBV5-1,TRBJ2-3,CASSWGPEDTQYF
TRBV3-1,TRBJ2-7,CASTRGASSYEQYF
TRBV5-1,TRBJ1-2,CASSAGQGAYGYTF
TRBV3-1,TRBJ2-3,CASGPTSGGFTQYF
TRBV7-9,TRBJ2-7,CASSSPDSSYEQYF
TRBV11-2,TRBJ2-7,CASRRTSGSFPYEQYF
TRBV29-1,TRBJ1-1,CSVEDYSNTEAFF
TRBV5-1,TRBJ2-1,CASSPDYNSYNEQFF
TRBV5-6,TRBJ2-1,CASSRGVASYNEQFF
TRBV25-1,TRBJ1-1,CASSSGRLSSFF
TRBV5-5,TRBJ2-7,CASSSVGYEQYF
TRBV7-9,TRBJ2-7,CASSLGQGQGNYEQYF
TRBV24-1,TRBJ2-1,CATSDPGNDEQFF
TRBV12-3/TRBV12-4,TRBJ1-2,CASSSAEQSSVYGYTF
TRBV2,TRBJ2-7,CASSEALFTYEQYF
TRBV5-1,TRBJ2-3,CASSSYAQFTDTQYF
TRBV5-1,TRBJ1-1,CASSSPDRANTEAFF
TRBV4-3,TRBJ2-2,CASSQNSVGTGELFF
TRBV9,TRBJ2-1,CASSASSGSINEQFF
TRBV6-5,TRBJ1-2,CASYSGLDGYTF
TRBV5-1,TRBJ1-5,CASSIGTAGGNQPQHF